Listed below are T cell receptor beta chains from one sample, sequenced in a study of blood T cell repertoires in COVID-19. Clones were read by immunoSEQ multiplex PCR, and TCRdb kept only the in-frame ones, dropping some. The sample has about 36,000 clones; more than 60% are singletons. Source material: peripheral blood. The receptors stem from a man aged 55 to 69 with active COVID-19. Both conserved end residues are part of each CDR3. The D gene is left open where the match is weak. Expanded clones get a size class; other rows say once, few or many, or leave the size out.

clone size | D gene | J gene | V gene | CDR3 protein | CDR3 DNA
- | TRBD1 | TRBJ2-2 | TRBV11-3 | CASSSPGTGGLVTGELFF | TGTGCCAGCAGCTCTCCCGGGACAGGGGGCTTGGTCACCGGGGAGCTGTTTTTT
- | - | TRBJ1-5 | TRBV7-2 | CASSLVGQANQPQHF | TGTGCCAGCAGCTTAGTCGGCCAGGCAAATCAGCCCCAGCATTTT
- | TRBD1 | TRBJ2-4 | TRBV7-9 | CASSERTGGDGNIQYF | TGTGCCAGCAGCGAACGGACAGGGGGCGATGGAAACATTCAGTACTTC
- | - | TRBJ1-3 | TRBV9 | CASSAQGSSGNTIYF | TGTGCCAGCAGCGCTCAGGGGAGCTCTGGAAACACCATATATTTT
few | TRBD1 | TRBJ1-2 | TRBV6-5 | CASSPTDRGWGYTF | TGTGCCAGCAGTCCGACGGACAGGGGTTGGGGTTACACCTTC
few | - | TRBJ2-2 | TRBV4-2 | CASSQDTAGELFF | TGTGCCAGCAGCCAAGATACAGCCGGGGAGCTGTTTTTT
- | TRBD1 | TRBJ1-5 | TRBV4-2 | CASSRGTGEDQPQHF | TGTGCCAGCAGCCGGGGGACAGGGGAGGATCAGCCCCAGCATTTT
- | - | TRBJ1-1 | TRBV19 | CASSISGGSNTEAFF | TGTGCCAGTAGTATCTCCGGGGGTAGTAACACTGAAGCTTTCTTT
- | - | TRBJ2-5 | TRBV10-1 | CASSESPTDEETQYF | TGCGCCAGCAGTGAGTCACCGACAGACGAAGAGACCCAGTACTTC
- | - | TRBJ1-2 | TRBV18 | CASSPPNRWVYGYTF | TGTGCCAGCTCACCACCGAACAGGTGGGTCTATGGCTACACCTTC
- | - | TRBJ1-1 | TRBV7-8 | CASSFTGRWVTEAFF | TGTGCCAGCAGCTTCACAGGGAGATGGGTCACTGAAGCTTTCTTT
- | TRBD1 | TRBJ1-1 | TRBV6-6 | CASSYEPTGGGSEAFF | TGTGCCAGCAGTTACGAGCCAACAGGGGGGGGATCTGAAGCTTTCTTT
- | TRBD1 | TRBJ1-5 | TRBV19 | CASSIYGTGNQPQHF | TGTGCCAGTAGTATTTACGGGACAGGGAATCAGCCCCAGCATTTT
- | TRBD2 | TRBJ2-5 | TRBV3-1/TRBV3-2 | CASSQRPGLAGGSETQYF | TGTGCCAGCAGCCAGCGACCGGGACTAGCGGGAGGATCGGAGACCCAGTACTTC
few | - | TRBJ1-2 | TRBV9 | CASSVQVDYGYTF | TGTGCCAGCAGCGTGCAGGTCGACTATGGCTACACCTTC
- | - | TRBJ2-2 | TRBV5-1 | CASSLRGIQTGELFF | TGCGCCAGCAGCTTACGAGGGATCCAAACCGGGGAGCTGTTTTTT
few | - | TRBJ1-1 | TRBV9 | CASSVTTGGTEAFF | TGTGCCAGCAGCGTCACTACAGGCGGCACTGAAGCTTTCTTT
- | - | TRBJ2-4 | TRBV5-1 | CASSLGRLGDIQYF | TGCGCCAGCAGCTTGGGTAGACTCGGAGACATTCAGTACTTC
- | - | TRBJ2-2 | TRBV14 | CASSQVPGVDTGELFF | TGTGCCAGCAGCCAAGTCCCAGGGGTGGACACCGGGGAGCTGTTTTTT
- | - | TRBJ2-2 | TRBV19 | CASSIGQVRVSTGELFF | TGTGCCAGTAGTATTGGTCAGGTGCGGGTCTCTACGGGGGAGCTGTTTTTT
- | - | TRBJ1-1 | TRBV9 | CASSASYMNTEAFF | TGTGCCAGCAGCGCCAGTTATATGAACACTGAAGCTTTCTTT
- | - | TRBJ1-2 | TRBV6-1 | CASSEASLGGGSYGYTF | TGTGCCAGCAGTGAAGCCTCCCTAGGCGGAGGTAGCTATGGCTACACCTTC
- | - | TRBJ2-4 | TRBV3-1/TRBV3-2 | CASSLGGQANIQYF | TGTGCCAGTAGCCTGGGGGGGCAGGCGAACATTCAGTACTTC
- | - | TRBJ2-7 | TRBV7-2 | CASSLRAQARPYEQYF | TGTGCCAGCAGCTTAAGAGCCCAGGCTCGACCCTACGAGCAGTACTTC
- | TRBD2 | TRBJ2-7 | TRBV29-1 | CSVEDTSGTDYEQYF | TGCAGCGTTGAAGACACTAGCGGGACGGATTACGAGCAGTACTTC
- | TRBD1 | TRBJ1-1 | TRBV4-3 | CASSQGQGYTEAFF | TGCGCCAGCAGCCAAGGACAGGGCTACACTGAAGCTTTCTTT
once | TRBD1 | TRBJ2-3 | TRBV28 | CASTSTGDNTDTQYF | TGTGCCAGCACCTCGACAGGGGATAACACAGATACGCAGTATTTT
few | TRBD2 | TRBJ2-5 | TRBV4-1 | CASRHLAGGGETQYF | TGCGCCAGCAGACATTTAGCGGGAGGCGGAGAGACCCAGTACTTC
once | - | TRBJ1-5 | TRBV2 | CASSVAGPQHF | TGTGCCAGCAGCGTCGCCGGGCCCCAGCATTTT
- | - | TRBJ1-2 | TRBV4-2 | CASSPADQAYTF | TGTGCCAGCAGCCCTGCAGACCAGGCTTACACCTTC
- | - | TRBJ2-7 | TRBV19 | CASRRGRGEGEQYF | TGTGCCAGTAGAAGGGGCAGGGGAGAAGGCGAGCAGTACTTC
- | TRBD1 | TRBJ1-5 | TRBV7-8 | CASSLQGARNQPQHF | TGTGCCAGCAGCCTACAGGGGGCTCGCAATCAGCCCCAGCATTTT
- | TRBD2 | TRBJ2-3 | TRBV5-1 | CASVAGGAVSTDTQYF | TGCGCCTCCGTAGCGGGGGGCGCCGTAAGCACAGATACGCAGTATTTT
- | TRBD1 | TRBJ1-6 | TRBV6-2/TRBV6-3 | CASSPSTGYAPLHF | TGTGCCAGCAGTCCCTCGACAGGGTACGCACCCCTCCACTTT
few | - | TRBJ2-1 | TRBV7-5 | CARSLEGLGRGNYNEQFF | TGTGCCAGAAGCTTAGAGGGGCTGGGGCGGGGGAACTACAATGAGCAGTTCTTC
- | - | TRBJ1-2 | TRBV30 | CAWRRNYGYTF | TGTGCCTGGAGGCGTAACTATGGCTACACCTTC
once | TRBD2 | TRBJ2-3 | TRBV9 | CASRSGLAGPTDTQYF | TGTGCCAGCAGATCGGGACTAGCGGGACCCACAGATACGCAGTATTTT